The 21 T cell receptor beta chains below were found in one sample sequenced in a study of CD8+CD57+ T cells in acquired aplastic anemia. TCR beta VDJ and CDR3 profiles were obtained from a genomic DNA template. TCRdb re-analysed the reads in MiXCR, keeping a single row per CDR3 protein. Of under 350,000 distinct CDR3 sequences in the sample, roughly 59% are singletons; the top ten hold under 1.5%. Patients chosen for sequencing had shown CD8+CD57+ cell expansion by flow cytometry. The sequencing sample was made of sorted CD4+, CD8+, or CD8+CD57+ T cells (not recorded which) from PBMCs. Every receptor here comes from a human donor with aplastic anemia.

In the case of this clonotype: One end of the junction fails to match germline, which may point to a read error. This rearrangement joins TRBV6-2 or TRBV6-3 to TRBJ1-5, with TRBD1 identical over 8 bases. The CDR3 totals 16 residues. Germline CDR1 is MNHEY and CDR2 is SVGEGT. CDR3 amino acids: CAISESAGQDAQPQHF. CDR3 sequence (DNA): TGTGCCATCAGTGAGTCAGCGGGACAGGACGCCCAGCCCCAGCATTTT.

With regard to this clonotype: Without the conserved terminal phenylalanine or tryptophan, this CDR3 likely stems from a read error. Because the CDR3's place on the DNA is in doubt, the DNA is left out and the CDR3 is given as listed by TCRdb. CDR3 region: CASSLLLL. The V gene is TRBV7-6, the J gene TRBJ1-1. CDR1 SGHVS and CDR2 FNYEAQ come from the germline V gene. The CDR3 is 8 amino acids in total, end residues counted.

The gene calls are TRBV2 and TRBJ2-3, with D perhaps given as TRBD1 or TRBD2 (6 bases each). The CDR3 loop spans 16 amino acids. Germline V lookup: CDR1 SNHLY, CDR2 FYNNEI. V lost 7 bases to trimming and J lost 3 bases, with 20 bases between them. This CDR3 reads CASIDLRGRSTDTQYF. DNA for the CDR3: TGTGCCAGCATTGACCTTCGGGGGCGGAGTACAGATACGCAGTATTTT. Using reference TRBV2 and TRBJ2-3 for the parts outside the CDR3, the full variable domain is EPEVTQTPSHQVTQMGQEVILRCVPISNHLYFYWYRQILGQKVEFLVSFYNNEISEKSEIFDDQFSVERPDGSNFTLKIRSTKLEDSAMYFCASIDLRGRSTDTQYFGPGTRLTVL.

J is TRBJ2-7 and V is TRBV7-9, with 7 bases that match TRBD1. CDR1 and CDR2 from the germline V gene are SEHNR and FQNEAQ (reference sequence). This CDR3 contains 16 residues. The ends lost 3 bases at V and 2 bases at J; junction bases unmatched: 10. CDR3 loop: CASSLTRQGGAYEQYF. CDR3 in DNA: TGTGCCAGCAGCTTGACCCGACAGGGTGGGGCCTACGAGCAGTACTTC.

In this sample, this clonotype turned up many times. This chain links TRBV5-1 with TRBJ2-3; no reliable D call. The CDR3 sequence is 11 residues long. Deletions cut 4 bases from V and 6 bases from J, with 6 bases between. Germline V gene data show CDR1 as SGHRS and CDR2 as YFSETQ. As DNA, the CDR3 is TGCGCCAGCAGCAATAGCGATACGCAGTATTTT. Its protein product is CASSNSDTQYF.

This clonotype was observed many times. This CDR3 is CASSLWMNTEAFF. The CDR3 nucleotides are TGTGCCAGCAGCCTCTGGATGAACACTGAAGCTTTCTTT. The gene calls are TRBV3-1 and TRBJ1-1; D is unresolved. The CDR3 runs 13 residues. Looked up from germline, CDR1 is LGHDT and CDR2 is YNNKEL (reference sequence). Trimming shortened V by 4 bases and J by 0 bases, and 6 bases separated the two germline ends.

The V and J genes are TRBV5-1 and TRBJ1-1, with D possibly TRBD1 on 5 matching bases. The CDR3 has 16 amino acids. The ends were cut back, 0 bases at V and 5 bases at J, with 17 bases in the middle. Germline CDR1 SGHRS, CDR2 YFSETQ. CDR3 loop: CASSLGSGPPGTEAFF. In nucleotides, the CDR3 is TGCGCCAGCAGCTTGGGCTCAGGGCCCCCCGGGACTGAAGCTTTCTTT.

The chain carries TRBV2 and TRBJ2-3; D not certain. The V end was cut by 2 bases, the J end by 6 bases, with 12 bases between. The CDR3 is made up of 14 amino acids. CDR1 SNHLY and CDR2 FYNNEI come from the germline V gene. The CDR3 reads CASSESTVGDTQYF. The CDR3 DNA sequence: TGTGCCAGCAGTGAAAGTACTGTCGGCGATACGCAGTATTTT.

This clonotype appeared once. This chain uses TRBV2 with TRBJ2-7; no clear D. V shed 6 bases and J shed 1 base, with 7 bases lying between them. The CDR3 is made up of 12 amino acids. CDR1 and CDR2 (germline): SNHLY, FYNNEI. The CDR3 protein is CASRRQSYEQYF. The CDR3 nucleotides are TGTGCCAGCAGGCGGCAGTCCTACGAGCAGTACTTC. The full variable domain, completed using reference TRBV2 and TRBJ2-7, is EPEVTQTPSHQVTQMGQEVILRCVPISNHLYFYWYRQILGQKVEFLVSFYNNEISEKSEIFDDQFSVERPDGSNFTLKIRSTKLEDSAMYFCASRRQSYEQYFGPGTRLTVT.

This chain links TRBV7-2 with TRBJ1-5; tentative D call: TRBD1 (5 bases). Germline CDR1 SGHTA, CDR2 FQGNSA. CDR3 length equals 15 residues. The germline V and J ends were trimmed by 5 bases and 4 bases, with 15 bases remaining between them. The CDR3 nucleotides read TGTGCCAGCAGCCCCACACCAGGGCGGAATCAGCCCCAGCATTTT. Amino acids: CASSPTPGRNQPQHF.

This clonotype was counted only a few times. The chain is built from TRBV6-1 and TRBJ2-7, with D uncertain. Germline V gives CDR1 MNHNS, CDR2 SASEGT. V gave up 4 bases and J gave up 2 bases, with 6 bases separating them. CDR3 length equals 12 residues. The CDR3: CASSAQAYEQYF. Written as DNA, the CDR3 is TGTGCCAGCAGTGCGCAGGCCTACGAGCAGTACTTC.

At least ten counts were recorded for this clonotype. This rearrangement joins TRBV7-8 to TRBJ1-1; no clear D gene. The germline V and J ends were trimmed by 1 base and 6 bases, with 9 bases remaining between them. CDR3 length equals 13 residues. CDR1 is SGHVS, CDR2 FQNEAQ, per germline. The CDR3 protein is CASSLDRIAEAFF. The CDR3 nucleotides are TGTGCCAGCAGCTTAGACAGAATCGCTGAAGCTTTCTTT.

The chain has TRBV7-2 and TRBJ2-7, with TRBD1 identical over 9 bases. Germline CDR1 is SGHTA and CDR2 is FQGNSA. The CDR3 is made up of 15 amino acids. J was trimmed by 0 bases and V by 5 bases; bases with no gene match: 5. The CDR3 loop is CASSTGGFSSYEQYF. The CDR3 DNA sequence: TGTGCCAGCAGCACAGGGGGCTTTAGCTCCTACGAGCAGTACTTC.

The chain employs TRBV24-1 and TRBJ1-2, with D perhaps matching TRBD1 (5 bases). The germline CDR1 and CDR2 sequences are KGHDR and SFDVKD. The CDR3 has 15 amino acids. The V end lost 4 bases, the J end lost 6 bases, and 17 bases lay between the germline ends. CDR3 DNA sequence: TGTGCCACCAGTGACCCCGCCGCTGGACACGATGGCTACACCTTC. It encodes CATSDPAAGHDGYTF.

The chain joins TRBV20-1 to TRBJ2-7; D tentatively reads TRBD1 or TRBD2 (5 bases each). V dropped 5 bases and J dropped 5 bases, with 19 bases sitting between them. Germline loops: CDR1 DFQATT, CDR2 SNEGSKA (reference sequence). This CDR3 has 14 residues. CDR3 bases: TGCAGTGCTGGGGCTCAGGGACCGCTGGACGAGCAGTACTTC. This encodes CSAGAQGPLDEQYF.

The chain recombines TRBV7-9 with TRBJ2-7; 7 bases agree with TRBD1. Germline-derived CDR1 and CDR2 are SEHNR and FQNEAQ (reference sequence). Losses at the gene ends were 5 bases for V and 6 bases for J; bases not matched to a gene: 7. The CDR3 extends over 13 amino acids. CDR3: CASSKWDRPEQYF. The CDR3 DNA sequence: TGTGCCAGCAGCAAATGGGACAGACCCGAGCAGTACTTC.

This clonotype was detected many times. The J gene is TRBJ2-7, the V gene TRBV7-2; TRBD2 is a possible D gene (6 bases). Germline CDR1 SGHTA, CDR2 FQGNSA. V dropped 3 bases and J dropped 0 bases, with 9 bases sitting between them. This CDR3 has 14 amino acids. The CDR3 reads CASSFGGISYEQYF. The CDR3 DNA is TGTGCCAGCAGCTTTGGGGGGATCTCCTACGAGCAGTACTTC. Using reference TRBV7-2 and TRBJ2-7 for the parts outside the CDR3, the full variable domain is GAGVSQSPSNKVTEKGKDVELRCDPISGHTALYWYRQSLGQGLEFLIYFQGNSAPDKSGLPSDRFSAERTGGSVSTLTIQRTQQEDSAVYLCASSFGGISYEQYFGPGTRLTVT.

This rearrangement joins TRBV5-1 to TRBJ2-1; either TRBD1 or TRBD2 may supply D (5 bases each). V was clipped by 6 bases and J by 7 bases, with 14 bases between them. Germline values: CDR1 SGHRS, CDR2 YFSETQ. The CDR3 has 13 residues. The CDR3 DNA is TGCGCCAGCAATGTTGGGACCTCAAATGAGCAGTTCTTC. The encoded protein is CASNVGTSNEQFF.

The chain is built from TRBV5-1 and TRBJ1-1; D call uncertain. The germline V gene encodes CDR1 SGHRS and CDR2 YFSETQ. Trimming stripped 2 bases from V and 1 base from J, with 9 bases between. This CDR3 contains 14 residues. CDR3 DNA: TGCGCCAGCAGCTTCCATACTCCGAACACTGAAGCTTTCTTT. This encodes CASSFHTPNTEAFF.

This chain joins TRBV12-3 or TRBV12-4 and TRBJ2-5; D ambiguous. The CDR3 runs 14 residues. V was trimmed by 3 bases and J by 5 bases, leaving 13 bases between them. This CDR3 is CASSFIGSVETQYF. CDR3 nucleotide sequence: TGTGCCAGCAGTTTTATAGGGTCGGTGGAGACCCAGTACTTC.

J is TRBJ2-3 and V is TRBV12-5; 7 positions agree with TRBD2. The CDR3 loop spans 16 amino acids. Germline assignment: CDR1 LGHNT and CDR2 FRNRAP. J lost 2 bases, V lost 4 bases, and 9 bases had no gene match. In nucleotides, the CDR3 is TGTGCTAGTGGTTCGCGAACAGGACTAGTCACAGATACGCAGTATTTT. It yields the protein CASGSRTGLVTDTQYF.